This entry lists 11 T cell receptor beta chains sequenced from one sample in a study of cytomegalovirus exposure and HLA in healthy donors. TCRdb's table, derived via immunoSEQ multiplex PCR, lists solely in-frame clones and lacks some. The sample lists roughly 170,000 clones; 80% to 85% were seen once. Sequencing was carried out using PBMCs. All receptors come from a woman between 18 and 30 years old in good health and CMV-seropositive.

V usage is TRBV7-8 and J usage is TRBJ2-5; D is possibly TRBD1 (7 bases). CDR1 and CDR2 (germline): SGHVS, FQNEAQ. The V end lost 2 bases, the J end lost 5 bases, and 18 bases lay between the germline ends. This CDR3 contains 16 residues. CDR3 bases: TGTGCCAGCAGCTTACGTCAACCAGGGGGGATCGAGACCCAGTACTTC. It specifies CASSLRQPGGIETQYF. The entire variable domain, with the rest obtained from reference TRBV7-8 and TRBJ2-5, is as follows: GAGVSQSPRYKVAKRGQDVALRCDPISGHVSLFWYQQALGQGPEFLTYFQNEAQLDKSGLPSDRFFAERPEGSVSTLKIQRTQQEDSAVYLCASSLRQPGGIETQYFGPGTRLLVL.

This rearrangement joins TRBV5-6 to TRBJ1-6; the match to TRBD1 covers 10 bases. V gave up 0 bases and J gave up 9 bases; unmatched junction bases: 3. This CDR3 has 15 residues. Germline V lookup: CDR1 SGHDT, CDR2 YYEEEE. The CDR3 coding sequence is TGTGCCAGCAGCTTGGTGGGGACAGGGGTTTCACCCCTCCACTTT. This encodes CASSLVGTGVSPLHF.

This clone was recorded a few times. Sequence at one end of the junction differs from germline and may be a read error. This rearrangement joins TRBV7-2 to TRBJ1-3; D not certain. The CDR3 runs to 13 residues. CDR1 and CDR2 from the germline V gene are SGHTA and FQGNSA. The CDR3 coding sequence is TGTGCCAGCAGCCTAGCACAGGGAAACACCATATATTTT. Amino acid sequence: CASSLAQGNTIYF. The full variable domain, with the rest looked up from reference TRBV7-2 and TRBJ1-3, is GAGVSQSPSNKVTEKGKDVELRCDPISGHTALYWYRQSLGQGLEFLIYFQGNSAPDKSGLPSDRFSAERTGGSVSTLTIQRTQQEDSAVYLCASSLAQGNTIYFGEGSWLTVV.

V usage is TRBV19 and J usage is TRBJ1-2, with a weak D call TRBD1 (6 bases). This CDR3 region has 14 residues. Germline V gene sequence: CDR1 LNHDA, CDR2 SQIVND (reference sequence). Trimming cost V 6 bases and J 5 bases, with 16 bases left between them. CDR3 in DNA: TGTGCCAGTAGCCGCTACAGGGATCGATATGGCTACACCTTC. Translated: CASSRYRDRYGYTF.

The CDR3 region has the DNA TGTGCCAGCAACACCCCGGGGGGCACAGATACGCAGTATTTT. Protein sequence: CASNTPGGTDTQYF. The rearrangement joins TRBV5-6 to TRBJ2-3; weak D call: TRBD2 (6 bases). CDR1 is SGHDT and CDR2 is YYEEEE in the germline V gene. Trimming removed 6 bases from V and 1 base from J, with 12 bases in between. The CDR3 totals 14 residues. The variable domain in full, with the rest retrieved from reference TRBV5-6 and TRBJ2-3, is DAGVTQSPTHLIKTRGQQVTLRCSPKSGHDTVSWYQQALGQGPQFIFQYYEEEERQRGNFPDRFSGHQFPNYSSELNVNALLLGDSALYLCASNTPGGTDTQYFGPGTRLTVL.

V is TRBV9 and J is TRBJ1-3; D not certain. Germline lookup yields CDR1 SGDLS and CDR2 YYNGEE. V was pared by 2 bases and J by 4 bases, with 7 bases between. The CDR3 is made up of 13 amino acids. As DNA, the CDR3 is TGTGCCAGCAGCGTTGCGACAGGAAACACCATATATTTT. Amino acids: CASSVATGNTIYF.

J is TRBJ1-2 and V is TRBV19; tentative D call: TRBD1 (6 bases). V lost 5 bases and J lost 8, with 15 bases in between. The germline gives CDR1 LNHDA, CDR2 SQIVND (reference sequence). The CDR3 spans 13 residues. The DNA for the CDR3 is TGTGCCAGTAGTTCCCAGGGGCAAGGCGGCTACACCTTC. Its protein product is CASSSQGQGGYTF. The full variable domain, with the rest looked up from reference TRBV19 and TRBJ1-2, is DGGITQSPKYLFRKEGQNVTLSCEQNLNHDAMYWYRQDPGQGLRLIYYSQIVNDFQKGDIAEGYSVSREKKESFPLTVTSAQKNPTAFYLCASSSQGQGGYTFGSGTRLTVV.

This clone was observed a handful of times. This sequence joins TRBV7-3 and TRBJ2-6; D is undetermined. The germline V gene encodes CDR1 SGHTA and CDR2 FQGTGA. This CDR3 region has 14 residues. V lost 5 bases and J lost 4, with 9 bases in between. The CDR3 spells CASSPSTGANVLTF. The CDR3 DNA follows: TGTGCCAGCAGCCCTTCGACAGGGGCCAACGTCCTGACTTTC.

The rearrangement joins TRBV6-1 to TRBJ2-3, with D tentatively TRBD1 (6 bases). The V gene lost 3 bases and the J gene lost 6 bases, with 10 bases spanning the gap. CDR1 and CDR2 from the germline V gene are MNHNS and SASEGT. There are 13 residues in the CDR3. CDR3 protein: CASSDVGADTQYF. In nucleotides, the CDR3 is TGTGCCAGCAGTGATGTGGGGGCTGATACGCAGTATTTT.

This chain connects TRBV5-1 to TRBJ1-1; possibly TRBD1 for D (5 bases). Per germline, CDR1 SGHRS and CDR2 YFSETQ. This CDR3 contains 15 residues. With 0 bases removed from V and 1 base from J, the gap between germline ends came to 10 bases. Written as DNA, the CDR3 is TGCGCCAGCAGCTTGGTGGGGGGACCGAACACTGAAGCTTTCTTT. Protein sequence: CASSLVGGPNTEAFF.

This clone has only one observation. CDR3 region: CASSRELSNEQFF. CDR3 sequence (DNA): TGTGCCAGCAGCCGGGAATTAAGCAATGAGCAGTTCTTC. V and J are TRBV28 and TRBJ2-1, with D possibly matching TRBD2 (5 bases). CDR3 length: 13 amino acids. CDR1 is MDHEN, CDR2 SYDVKM, per germline. Trimming left V 6 bases short and J 6 bases short, with 12 bases between. The full variable domain, with the rest looked up from reference TRBV28 and TRBJ2-1, is DVKVTQSSRYLVKRTGEKVFLECVQDMDHENMFWYRQDPGLGLRLIYFSYDVKMKEKGDIPEGYSVSREKKERFSLILESASTNQTSMYLCASSRELSNEQFFGPGTRLTVL.